This TCR beta chain originates from a study of blood T cells in healthy people across ages. V was pared by 0 bases and J by 8 bases, with 14 bases between. Germline CDR1 SGHRS, CDR2 YFSETQ. This CDR3 has 14 residues. Through a sample-barcoded 5' primer and a J-beta primer mix, a second PCR was run for roughly 7 to 11 cycles. TCRdb fed the 5' RACE reads into MiXCR, producing one record per CDR3 protein. This table holds roughly 2 million distinct CDR3 sequences, about 50% found once. The chain is built from TRBV5-1 and TRBJ2-5; D is ambiguous. The specimen sequenced was blood. The origin of this receptor is a woman between 40 and 50 years old in good health. CDR3 sequence: CASSLGRPQDTQYF. The CDR3 coding sequence is TGCGCCAGCAGCTTGGGTCGGCCGCAGGACACCCAGTACTTC.